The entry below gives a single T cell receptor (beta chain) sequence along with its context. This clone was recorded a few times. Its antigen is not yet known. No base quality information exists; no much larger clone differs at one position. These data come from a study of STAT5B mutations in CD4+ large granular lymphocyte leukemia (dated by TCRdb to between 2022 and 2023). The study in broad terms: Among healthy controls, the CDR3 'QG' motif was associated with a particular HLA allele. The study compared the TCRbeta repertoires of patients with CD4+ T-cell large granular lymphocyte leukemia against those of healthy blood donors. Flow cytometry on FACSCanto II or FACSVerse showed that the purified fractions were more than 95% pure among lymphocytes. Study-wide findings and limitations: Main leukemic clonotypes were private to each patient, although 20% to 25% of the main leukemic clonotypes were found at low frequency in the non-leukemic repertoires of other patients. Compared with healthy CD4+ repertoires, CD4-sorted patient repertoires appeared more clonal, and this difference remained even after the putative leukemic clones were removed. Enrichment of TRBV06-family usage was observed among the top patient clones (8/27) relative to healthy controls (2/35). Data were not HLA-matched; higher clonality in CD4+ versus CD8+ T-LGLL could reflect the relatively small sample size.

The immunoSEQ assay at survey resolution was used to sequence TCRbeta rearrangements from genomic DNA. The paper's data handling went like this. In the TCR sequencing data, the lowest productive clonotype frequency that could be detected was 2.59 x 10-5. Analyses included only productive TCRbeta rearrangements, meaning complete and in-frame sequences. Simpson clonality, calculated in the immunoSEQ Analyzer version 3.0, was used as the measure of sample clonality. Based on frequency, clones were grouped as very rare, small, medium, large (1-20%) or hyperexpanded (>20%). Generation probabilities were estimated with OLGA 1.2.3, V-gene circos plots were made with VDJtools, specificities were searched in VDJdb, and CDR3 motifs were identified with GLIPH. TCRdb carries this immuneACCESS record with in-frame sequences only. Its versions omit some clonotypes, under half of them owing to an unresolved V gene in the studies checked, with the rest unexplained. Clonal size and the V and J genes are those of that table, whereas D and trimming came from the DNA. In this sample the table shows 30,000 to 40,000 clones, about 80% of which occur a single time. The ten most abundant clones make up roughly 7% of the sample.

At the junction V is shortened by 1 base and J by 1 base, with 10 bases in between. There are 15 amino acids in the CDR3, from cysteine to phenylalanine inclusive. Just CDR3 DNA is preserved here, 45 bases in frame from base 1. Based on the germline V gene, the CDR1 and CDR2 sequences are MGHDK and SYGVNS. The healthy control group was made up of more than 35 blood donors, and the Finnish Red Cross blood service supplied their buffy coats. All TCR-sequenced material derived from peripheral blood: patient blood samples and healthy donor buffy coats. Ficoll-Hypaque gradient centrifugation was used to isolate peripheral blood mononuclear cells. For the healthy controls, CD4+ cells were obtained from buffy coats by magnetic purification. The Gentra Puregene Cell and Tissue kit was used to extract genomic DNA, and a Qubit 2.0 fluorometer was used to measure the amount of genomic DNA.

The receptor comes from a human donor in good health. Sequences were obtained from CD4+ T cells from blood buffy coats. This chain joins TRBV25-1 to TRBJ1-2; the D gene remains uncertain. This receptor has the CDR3 CASSEWAPINYGYTF. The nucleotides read TGTGCCAGCAGTGAATGGGCACCGATTAACTATGGCTACACCTTC.